The 10 T cell receptor beta chains below were found in one sample sequenced in a study of CD4 T cells in relation to SARS-CoV-2 and coronaviruses. Only in-frame clones appear in the TCRdb table, and some are missing; sequencing was by immunoSEQ multiplex PCR. Here the sample spans roughly 23,000 clones, about 70% being singletons. These TCRs are of unknown antigen specificity. The unexposed donors gave CD4+ T cells in about 2011-2018, prior to COVID-19. After more than eight days of culture, CD4+ T cells were isolated. Sample: CD4+ T cells from PBMCs, cultured in vitro. Receptor source: a human donor in good health.

The chain links TRBV7-8 to TRBJ2-7, with TRBD1 identical over 7 bases. This CDR3 spans 15 amino acids. CDR1 is SGHVS and CDR2 is FQNEAQ in the germline V gene. With V trimmed by 1 base and J by 3 bases, 6 bases remained unmatched. The CDR3 reads CASSLESQGVYEQYF. The CDR3 DNA reads as TGTGCCAGCAGCTTAGAGAGTCAGGGGGTCTACGAGCAGTACTTC.

CDR3 amino acids: CASSQDRDEQYF. The DNA for the CDR3 is TGTGCCAGCAGCCAAGATAGGGACGAGCAGTACTTC. The chain recombines TRBV3-1 (or the pseudogene TRBV3-2) with TRBJ2-7; D uncertain. The ends were cut back, 0 bases at V and 5 bases at J, with 5 bases in the middle. The CDR3 totals 12 residues. Germline CDR1 and CDR2: LGHDT and YNNKEL (reference sequence).

The rearrangement uses TRBV11-2 and TRBJ1-1; TRBD1 is a possible D gene (6 bases). CDR1 and CDR2 (germline): SGHAT, FQNNGV. The V end lost 0 bases, the J end lost 4 bases, and 12 bases lay between the germline ends. This CDR3 is built from 15 residues. CDR3 loop: CASSLDRGRGTEAFF. The CDR3 nucleotides are TGTGCCAGCAGCTTAGATCGGGGGCGGGGCACTGAAGCTTTCTTT. The whole variable domain, filled in from reference TRBV11-2 and TRBJ1-1, reads EAGVAQSPRYKIIEKRQSVAFWCNPISGHATLYWYQQILGQGPKLLIQFQNNGVVDDSQLPKDRFSAERLKGVDSTLKIQPAKLEDSAVYLCASSLDRGRGTEAFFGQGTRLTVV.

This clone was recorded only once. The gene calls are TRBV12-5 and TRBJ2-6; D remains unclear. The length of the CDR3 is 22 residues. In germline, CDR1 is LGHNT, CDR2 FRNRAP. Trimming removed 2 bases at V and 0 bases at J, with 26 bases between. CDR3 bases: TGTGCTAGTGGTTTGACCCCCAAGTTGGGTTCGGAACCCTACTCTGGGGCCAACGTCCTGACTTTC. This gives the protein CASGLTPKLGSEPYSGANVLTF. Variable domain in full (rest from reference TRBV12-5 and TRBJ2-6): DARVTQTPRHKVTEMGQEVTMRCQPILGHNTVFWYRQTMMQGLELLAYFRNRAPLDDSGMPKDRFSAEMPDATLATLKIQPSEPRDSAVYFCASGLTPKLGSEPYSGANVLTFGAGSRLTVL.

V usage is TRBV29-1 and J usage is TRBJ2-5, with D perhaps being TRBD1 or TRBD2 (5 bases each). Trimming took 7 bases from V and 5 from J, leaving 20 bases between them. The CDR3 extends over 14 amino acids. Germline-derived CDR1 and CDR2 are SQVTM and ANQGSEA. For the CDR3, the DNA is TGCAGCGCCGGGTTAGGGACCGTAGGGGAGACCCAGTACTTC. Protein: CSAGLGTVGETQYF.

The rearrangement joins TRBV19 to TRBJ1-5; D is ambiguous. This CDR3 is 13 amino acids long. V was shortened by 5 bases and J by 6 bases, with 11 bases between the two germline ends. Germline V gene data show CDR1 as LNHDA and CDR2 as SQIVND (reference sequence). CDR3 residues: CASSPGVSQPQHF. The CDR3, as DNA: TGTGCCAGTAGTCCGGGTGTGAGTCAGCCCCAGCATTTT.

The sample holds a few counts of this clone. The J gene is TRBJ2-1, the V gene TRBV28; possible D gene TRBD2, 6 bases. CDR1 and CDR2 (germline): MDHEN, SYDVKM. The CDR3 spans 16 residues. The V gene lost 3 bases and the J gene lost 2 bases, with 14 bases spanning the gap. In DNA form, the CDR3 reads TGTGCCAGCAGTTTTGCGGGTAGCGGCCCCTACAATGAGCAGTTCTTC. Amino acid sequence: CASSFAGSGPYNEQFF. The entire variable domain, with the rest obtained from reference TRBV28 and TRBJ2-1, is as follows: DVKVTQSSRYLVKRTGEKVFLECVQDMDHENMFWYRQDPGLGLRLIYFSYDVKMKEKGDIPEGYSVSREKKERFSLILESASTNQTSMYLCASSFAGSGPYNEQFFGPGTRLTVL.

This chain links TRBV18 with TRBJ1-1; D ambiguous. Germline V gene sequence: CDR1 KGHSH, CDR2 LQKENI. V was shortened by 0 bases and J by 9 bases, with 8 bases between the two germline ends. The CDR3 extends over 12 amino acids. As DNA, the CDR3 is TGTGCCAGCTCACCACCGTACAGCCAAGCTTTCTTT. Protein sequence: CASSPPYSQAFF.

This chain links TRBV6-2 or TRBV6-3 with TRBJ1-1; D might be TRBD1 (6 bases). Trimming pared 0 bases from V and 1 base from J, leaving 15 bases between. CDR3 length: 17 amino acids. Germline V gene lookup returns CDR1 MNHEY and CDR2 SVGEGT. This CDR3 reads CASSYSKEWTANTEAFF. CDR3 coding DNA: TGTGCCAGCAGTTACTCGAAAGAGTGGACAGCGAACACTGAAGCTTTCTTT.

The rearrangement uses TRBV6-5 and TRBJ1-4; no clear D gene. The CDR3 spans 13 residues. V lost 10 bases, J lost 6 bases, and 15 bases lay in between. Germline V gives CDR1 MNHEY, CDR2 SVGAGI. CDR3: CATLTRHDEKLFF. The CDR3 nucleotides read TGTGCCACACTGACTAGGCATGATGAAAAACTGTTTTTT.